The 5 T cell receptor beta chains below all came from one sample that was sequenced in a study of neurological immune-mediated disorders. Each CDR3 protein is one row after TCRdb ran MiXCR on the 5' RACE reads. The table has about 21,000 distinct CDR3 sequences, 15% seen once. The sample taken for sequencing was PBMCs. Source of these receptors: a female donor with HTLV-1-associated myelopathy (HAM/TSP).

In this sample, this clonotype turned up many times. The chain joins TRBV20-1 to TRBJ2-1; 13 nucleotides match TRBD2. The germline V gene encodes CDR1 DFQATT and CDR2 SNEGSKA (reference sequence). The junction had 9 bases not matched to a gene; V was cut back by 0 bases and J by 7 bases. The CDR3 runs to 17 residues. Here the CDR3 DNA reads TGCAGTGCTAGAGATCCCTCGACTAGCGGGGGGCCGAATGAGCAGTTCTTC. The encoded protein is CSARDPSTSGGPNEQFF.

This clonotype was counted many times. This chain uses TRBV5-1 with TRBJ2-7; 10 nucleotides match TRBD2. CDR1 SGHRS and CDR2 YFSETQ come from the germline V gene. The V and J ends lost 3 bases and 0 bases, in that order; junction bases with no gene match: 3. The CDR3 is 15 amino acids. The CDR3 region has the DNA TGCGCCAGCAGCTGGATAGCGGGAGGCTCCTACGAGCAGTACTTC. It is translated as CASSWIAGGSYEQYF. Complete variable domain (other parts from reference TRBV5-1 and TRBJ2-7): KAGVTQTPRYLIKTRGQQVTLSCSPISGHRSVSWYQQTPGQGLQFLFEYFSETQRNKGNFPGRFSGRQFSNSRSEMNVSTLELGDSALYLCASSWIAGGSYEQYFGPGTRLTVT.

This clonotype was seen many times. J is TRBJ2-7 and V is TRBV20-1, with 9 bases aligning to TRBD1. V dropped 3 bases and J dropped 1; count of bases not matched to a gene: 4. The CDR3 is 14 amino acids. The germline CDR1 and CDR2 sequences are DFQATT and SNEGSKA (reference sequence). CDR3 region: CSASRQGESYEQYF. Written as DNA, the CDR3 is TGCAGTGCTAGTCGACAGGGGGAGTCCTACGAGCAGTACTTC.

This clonotype is a singleton in its sample. This clone may be a read error of a much larger clone one base away. The chain couples TRBV19 to TRBJ2-6, with D perhaps matching TRBD1 (5 bases). Deletions cut 3 bases from V and 0 bases from J, with 15 bases between. CDR3 length: 18 residues. Germline values: CDR1 LNHDA, CDR2 SQIVND (reference sequence). CDR3 sequence reads: CASSIQARADSGANVLTF. CDR3 DNA sequence: TGTGCCAGTAGTATCCAGGCCAGGGCGGACTCTGGGGCCAACGTCCTGACTTTC. Full variable domain (outside the CDR3, taken from reference TRBV19 and TRBJ2-6): DGGITQSPKYLFRKEGQNVTLSCEQNLNHDAMYWYRQDPGQGLRLIYYSQIVNDFQKGDIAEGYSVSREKKESFPLTVTSAQKNPTAFYLCASSIQARADSGANVLTFGAGSRLTVL.

At least ten counts were recorded for this clonotype. The chain links TRBV15 to TRBJ2-5; TRBD1 matches at 7 bases. This CDR3 spans 14 amino acids. The germline gives CDR1 LNHNV, CDR2 YYDKDF (reference sequence). V was pared by 5 bases and J by 1 base, with 4 bases of the junction left unmatched. Here the CDR3 DNA reads TGTGCCACCAGCGTCCGGGACAGCCAAGAGACCCAGTACTTC. Its protein is CATSVRDSQETQYF.